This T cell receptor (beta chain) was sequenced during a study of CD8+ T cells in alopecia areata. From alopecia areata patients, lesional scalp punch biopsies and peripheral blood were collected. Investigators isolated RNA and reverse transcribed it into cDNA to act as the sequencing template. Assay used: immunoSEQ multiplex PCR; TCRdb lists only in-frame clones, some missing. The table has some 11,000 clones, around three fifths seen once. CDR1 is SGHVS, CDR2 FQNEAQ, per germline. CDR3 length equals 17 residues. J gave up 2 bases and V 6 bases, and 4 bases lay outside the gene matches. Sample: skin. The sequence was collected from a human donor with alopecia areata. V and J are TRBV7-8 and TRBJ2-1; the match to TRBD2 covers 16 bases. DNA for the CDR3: TGTGCCAGCAGGGAGGGACTAGCGGGAGGGCCCTACAATGAGCAGTTCTTC. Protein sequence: CASREGLAGGPYNEQFF.